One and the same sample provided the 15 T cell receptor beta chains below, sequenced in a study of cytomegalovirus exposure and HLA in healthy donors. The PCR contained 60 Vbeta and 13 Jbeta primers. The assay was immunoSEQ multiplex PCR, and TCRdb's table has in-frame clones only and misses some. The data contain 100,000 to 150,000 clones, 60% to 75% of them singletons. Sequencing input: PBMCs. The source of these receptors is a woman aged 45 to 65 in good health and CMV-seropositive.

In nucleotides, the CDR3 is TGCGCCAGCAGCTTGGTGGGACAGGGGCAGGGGTCTGAAGAAGCTTTCTTT. Amino acid sequence: CASSLVGQGQGSEEAFF. V and J are TRBV5-1 and TRBJ1-1, with TRBD1 matching 10 bases. The CDR3 extends over 17 amino acids. J was trimmed by 8 bases and V by 0 bases; bases with no gene match: 13. Germline CDR1 reads SGHRS; CDR2 reads YFSETQ.

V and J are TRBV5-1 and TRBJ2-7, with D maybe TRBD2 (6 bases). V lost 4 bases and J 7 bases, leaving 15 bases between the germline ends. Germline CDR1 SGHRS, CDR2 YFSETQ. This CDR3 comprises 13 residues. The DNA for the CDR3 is TGCGCCAGCAGCATGCGGGATGGCGGAGAGCAGTACTTC. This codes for CASSMRDGGEQYF.

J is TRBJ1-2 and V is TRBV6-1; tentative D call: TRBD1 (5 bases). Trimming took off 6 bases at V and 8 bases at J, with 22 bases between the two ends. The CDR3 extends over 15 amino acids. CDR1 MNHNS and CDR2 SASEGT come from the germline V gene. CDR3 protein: CASRGGLEDILGYTF. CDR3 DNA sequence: TGTGCCAGCAGGGGGGGACTGGAGGACATATTGGGCTACACCTTC.

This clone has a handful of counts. DNA for the CDR3: TGCGCCAGCAGCCAAGATGGGAGGGGAAAAATCTACGAGCAGTACTTC. Protein product: CASSQDGRGKIYEQYF. The chain links TRBV4-3 to TRBJ2-7, with 7 bases fitting TRBD2. Germline lookup yields CDR1 LGHNA and CDR2 YSLEER. The J segment lost 3 bases and the V segment lost 0 bases, leaving 8 bases of the junction unmatched. The CDR3 is 16 residues long.

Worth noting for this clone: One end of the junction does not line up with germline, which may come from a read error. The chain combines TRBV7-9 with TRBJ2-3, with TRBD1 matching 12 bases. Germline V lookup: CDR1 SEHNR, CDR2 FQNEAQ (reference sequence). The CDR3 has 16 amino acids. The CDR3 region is CSSSRGDRGLQELQYF. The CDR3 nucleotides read TGTTCCAGCAGCCGTGGGGACAGGGGGCTCCAGGAGCTGCAGTATTTT.

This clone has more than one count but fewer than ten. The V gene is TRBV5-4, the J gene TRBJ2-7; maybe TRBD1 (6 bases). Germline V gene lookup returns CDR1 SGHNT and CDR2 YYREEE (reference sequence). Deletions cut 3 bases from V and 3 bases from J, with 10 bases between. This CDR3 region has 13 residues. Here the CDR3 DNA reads TGTGCCAGCAGCTACGGACAGTTCTACGAGCAGTACTTC. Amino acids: CASSYGQFYEQYF. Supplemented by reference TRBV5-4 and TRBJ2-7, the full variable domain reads ETGVTQSPTHLIKTRGQQVTLRCSSQSGHNTVSWYQQALGQGPQFIFQYYREEENGRGNFPPRFSGLQFPNYSSELNVNALELDDSALYLCASSYGQFYEQYFGPGTRLTVT.

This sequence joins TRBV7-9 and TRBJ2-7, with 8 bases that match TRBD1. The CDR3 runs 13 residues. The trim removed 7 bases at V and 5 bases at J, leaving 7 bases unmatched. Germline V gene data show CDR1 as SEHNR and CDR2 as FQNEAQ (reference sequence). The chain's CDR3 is CASNSGTGDEQYF. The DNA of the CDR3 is TGTGCCAGCAATTCCGGGACAGGAGACGAGCAGTACTTC.

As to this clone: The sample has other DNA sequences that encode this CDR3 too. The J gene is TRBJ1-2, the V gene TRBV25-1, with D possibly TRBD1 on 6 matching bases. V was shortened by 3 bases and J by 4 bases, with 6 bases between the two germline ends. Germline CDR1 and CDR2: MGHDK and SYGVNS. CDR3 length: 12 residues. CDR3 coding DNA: TGTGCCAGCAGTGACAGGGGCTATGGCTACACCTTC. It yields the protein CASSDRGYGYTF.

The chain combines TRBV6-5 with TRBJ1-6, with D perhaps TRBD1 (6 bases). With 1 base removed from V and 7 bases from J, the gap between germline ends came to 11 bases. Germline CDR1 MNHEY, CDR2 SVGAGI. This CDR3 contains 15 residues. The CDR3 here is CASSYFGQGNSPLHF. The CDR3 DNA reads TGTGCCAGCAGTTACTTCGGCCAGGGGAATTCACCCCTCCACTTT.

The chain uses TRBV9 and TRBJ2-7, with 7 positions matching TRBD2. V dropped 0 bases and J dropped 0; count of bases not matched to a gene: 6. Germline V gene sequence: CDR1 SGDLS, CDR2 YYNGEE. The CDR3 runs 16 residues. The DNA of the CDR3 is TGTGCCAGCAGCGTAGCAGGAAGCGGGGACTCCTACGAGCAGTACTTC. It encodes CASSVAGSGDSYEQYF.

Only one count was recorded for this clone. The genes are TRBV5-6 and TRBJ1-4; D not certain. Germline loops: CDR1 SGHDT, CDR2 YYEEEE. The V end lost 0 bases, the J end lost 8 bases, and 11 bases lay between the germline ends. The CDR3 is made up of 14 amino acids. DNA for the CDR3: TGTGCCAGCAGCTTGGTGGAGGGTGCCGAAAAACTGTTTTTT. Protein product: CASSLVEGAEKLFF.

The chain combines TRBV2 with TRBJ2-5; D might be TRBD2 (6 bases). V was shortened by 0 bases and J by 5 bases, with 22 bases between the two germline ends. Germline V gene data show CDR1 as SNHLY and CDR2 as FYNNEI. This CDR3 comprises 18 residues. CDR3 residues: CASSEAEGIPILSETQYF. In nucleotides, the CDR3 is TGTGCCAGCAGTGAAGCGGAGGGAATCCCAATTCTTTCGGAGACCCAGTACTTC.

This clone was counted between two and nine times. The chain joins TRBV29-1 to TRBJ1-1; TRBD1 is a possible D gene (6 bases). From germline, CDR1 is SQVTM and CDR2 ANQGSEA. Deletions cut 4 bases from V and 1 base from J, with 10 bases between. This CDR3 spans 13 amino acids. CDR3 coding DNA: TGCAGCGTTGTGTCGACAGGGAACACTGAAGCTTTCTTT. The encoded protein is CSVVSTGNTEAFF.

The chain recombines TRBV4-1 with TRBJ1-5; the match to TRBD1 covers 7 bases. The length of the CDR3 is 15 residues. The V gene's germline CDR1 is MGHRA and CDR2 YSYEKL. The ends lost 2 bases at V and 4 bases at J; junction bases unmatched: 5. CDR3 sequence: CASSQNDRDNQPQHF. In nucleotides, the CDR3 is TGCGCCAGCAGCCAAAACGACAGGGATAATCAGCCCCAGCATTTT.

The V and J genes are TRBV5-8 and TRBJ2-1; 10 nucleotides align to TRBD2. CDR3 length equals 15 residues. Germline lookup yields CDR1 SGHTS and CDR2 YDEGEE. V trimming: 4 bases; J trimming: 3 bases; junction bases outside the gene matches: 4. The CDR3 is CASSHSGGNYNEQFF. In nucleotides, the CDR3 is TGTGCCAGCAGCCATAGCGGGGGGAACTACAATGAGCAGTTCTTC.